Listed here is a single T cell receptor (beta chain). Its antigen remains unidentified. V was trimmed by 0 bases and J by 8 bases, leaving 18 bases between them. CDR3 length equals 16 residues. CDR1 is SGHRS and CDR2 is YFSETQ in the germline V gene. This sample is drawn from a study of beta chain features in type 1 diabetes. Points from the study as a whole: Among patients with Type 1 diabetes, TCRB CDR3s were moderately but significantly shorter in every one of the four CD4+ subsets.

What was sequenced were expressed TCRB transcripts, since all of the isolated RNA had been reverse transcribed. Generated by immunoSEQ multiplex PCR, the TCRdb table keeps only in-frame clones and is missing some. Seen here are about 710,000 clones, over 12% observed once, and the top ten hold just under 0.04%. Researchers reported sorting CD4+ naive, central memory, regulatory and stem cell-like memory cells via CD45RO/CCR7/CD25/CD127/CD95/CD27. The sequence was collected from a man aged 18 to 35 with type 1 diabetes. The chain links TRBV5-1 to TRBJ2-1; D is possibly TRBD1 (5 bases). The specimen was naive CD4+ T cells from blood. The chain's CDR3 is CASSLEGQGSIDEQFF. In DNA, the CDR3 is TGCGCCAGCAGCTTGGAAGGTCAGGGAAGTATAGATGAGCAGTTCTTC.